The 24 T cell receptor beta chains reported below all come from one sample, sequenced in a study of memory CD4+ T cells and cytomegalovirus serostatus. Single viable CD3+CD4+CD8-CD45RO+ cells were sorted as the memory CD4+ T cells. Using immunoSEQ multiplex PCR, the repertoire was profiled, and TCRdb retains in-frame clones only, with some absent. In the table there are tens of thousands of clones, roughly 80% of which are singletons. Sequences were obtained from memory CD4+ T cells from blood. These receptors originate from an adult in good health and CMV-seronegative.

The chain carries TRBV19 and TRBJ2-2, with D possibly being TRBD1 or TRBD2 (5 bases each). CDR3 size: 15 residues. From germline, CDR1 is LNHDA and CDR2 SQIVND (reference sequence). V was shortened by 3 bases and J by 3 bases, with 11 bases between the two germline ends. The CDR3 DNA reads as TGTGCCAGTAGTATGACGAGGGGTTACACCGGGGAGCTGTTTTTT. Protein: CASSMTRGYTGELFF. Filled out from reference TRBV19 and TRBJ2-2, the complete variable domain reads DGGITQSPKYLFRKEGQNVTLSCEQNLNHDAMYWYRQDPGQGLRLIYYSQIVNDFQKGDIAEGYSVSREKKESFPLTVTSAQKNPTAFYLCASSMTRGYTGELFFGEGSRLTVL.

The chain couples TRBV5-6 to TRBJ2-1; possibly TRBD1 or TRBD2 for D (7 bases each). This CDR3 is 12 amino acids long. The V and J ends lost 4 bases and 11 bases respectively, with 13 bases between them. CDR1 and CDR2 from the germline V gene are SGHDT and YYEEEE. DNA of the CDR3: TGTGCCAGCAGCCCAGGGGGGGGCCAGCAGTTCTTC. It is translated as CASSPGGGQQFF.

In this sample, this clone turned up once. This chain uses TRBV7-9 with TRBJ2-7; no firm D call. CDR3 length: 14 residues. Germline CDR1 SEHNR, CDR2 FQNEAQ (reference sequence). V was shortened by 2 bases and J by 7 bases, with 15 bases between the two germline ends. CDR3 residues: CASSLFASLGEQYF. DNA for the CDR3: TGTGCCAGCAGCTTATTTGCCAGCCTGGGAGAGCAGTACTTC.

V usage is TRBV14 and J usage is TRBJ2-1; no definite D call. V lost 0 bases, J lost 5 bases, and 5 bases lay in between. This CDR3 region has 13 residues. The germline V gene has CDR1 SGHDN and CDR2 FVKESK. The CDR3 bases are TGTGCCAGCAGCCAAGACCAGCACAATGAGCAGTTCTTC. This gives the protein CASSQDQHNEQFF.

This clone was detected once. The chain couples TRBV2 to TRBJ2-7; 8 bases fit TRBD2. The CDR3 spans 13 residues. With 6 bases clipped from V and 6 bases from J, the junction kept 7 bases outside the gene matches. Germline-derived CDR1 and CDR2 are SNHLY and FYNNEI. The CDR3 region is CASRTGGWSEQYF. For the CDR3, the DNA is TGTGCCAGCAGAACGGGGGGGTGGAGCGAGCAGTACTTC.

The chain has TRBV5-4 and TRBJ2-2; 9 bases map to TRBD1. V shed 4 bases, J shed 2 bases, and the junction held 3 bases outside the gene matches. The CDR3 is made up of 15 amino acids. Germline V gene sequence: CDR1 SGHNT, CDR2 YYREEE (reference sequence). DNA of the CDR3: TGTGCCAGCAGCCCGGGACAGGGTAACACCGGGGAGCTGTTTTTT. This translates into CASSPGQGNTGELFF.

The chain recombines TRBV6-6 with TRBJ1-3; 7 bases align to TRBD1. This CDR3 spans 16 amino acids. Trimming at V came to 0 bases and at J to 2 bases, leaving 4 bases not matched to a gene. Per the germline V gene, CDR1 is MNHNY and CDR2 is SVGAGI (reference sequence). The CDR3 region has the DNA TGTGCCAGCAGTTACTCAGGGGGCAAGGCTGGAAACACCATATATTTT. Encoded protein: CASSYSGGKAGNTIYF.

The chain joins TRBV4-1 to TRBJ1-4; D remains unclear. Per the germline V gene, CDR1 is MGHRA and CDR2 is YSYEKL. Trimming cost V 1 base and J 6 bases, with 9 bases left between them. This CDR3 is built from 14 residues. The CDR3 loop is CASSQVVRDEKLFF. The CDR3 DNA reads TGCGCCAGCAGCCAAGTCGTGAGGGATGAAAAACTGTTTTTT.

On this clone: Other DNA sequences from this sample encode an identical CDR3 as well. The chain joins TRBV19 to TRBJ1-5; D is unclear. Germline values: CDR1 LNHDA, CDR2 SQIVND (reference sequence). The CDR3 is 13 residues long. V was cut by 1 base and J by 4 bases, with 5 bases left in between. Here the CDR3 reads CASSIVGNQPQHF. The CDR3 DNA is TGTGCCAGTAGTATAGTCGGAAATCAGCCCCAGCATTTT.

The chain is built from TRBV6-5 and TRBJ2-5, with unresolved D. The germline V and J ends were trimmed by 2 bases and 2 bases, with 12 bases remaining between them. This CDR3 contains 15 residues. Germline lookup yields CDR1 MNHEY and CDR2 SVGAGI. CDR3: CASSYGRQPQETQYF. CDR3 DNA sequence: TGTGCCAGCAGTTACGGTCGACAACCTCAAGAGACCCAGTACTTC.

The J gene is TRBJ2-4, the V gene TRBV5-6, with 7 bases fitting TRBD2. V gave up 4 bases and J gave up 7 bases; unmatched junction bases: 14. CDR3 size: 16 residues. Germline loops: CDR1 SGHDT, CDR2 YYEEEE. The CDR3 spells CASSQAGGTGGNIQYF. The CDR3 nucleotides are TGTGCCAGCAGCCAGGCCGGGGGGACCGGGGGGAACATTCAGTACTTC.

The sample holds one count of this clone. The J gene is TRBJ1-5, the V gene TRBV6-6, with D tentatively TRBD1 (5 bases). Germline CDR1 and CDR2: MNHNY and SVGAGI (reference sequence). The V end was cut by 6 bases, the J end by 7 bases, with 16 bases between. The CDR3 is made up of 14 amino acids. CDR3 nucleotides: TGTGCCAGCAGCACCGGGACTCTAAAGCAGCCCCAGCATTTT. Encoded protein: CASSTGTLKQPQHF.

The V gene is TRBV7-9, the J gene TRBJ1-6, with 7 nucleotides matching TRBD1. J gave up 10 bases and V 5 bases, and 14 bases lay outside the gene matches. CDR1 and CDR2 (germline): SEHNR, FQNEAQ (reference sequence). The CDR3 has 16 residues. CDR3 sequence (DNA): TGTGCCAGCAGCCCCGAGGTGGCAGGGGGGGAGTCACCCCTCCACTTT. It encodes CASSPEVAGGESPLHF.

The chain joins TRBV6-1 to TRBJ1-6; D is unclear. Germline-derived CDR1 and CDR2 are MNHNS and SASEGT. V was shortened by 8 bases and J by 6 bases, with 14 bases between the two germline ends. The CDR3 loop spans 14 amino acids. As DNA, the CDR3 is TGTGCCAGCGTTACCAGGACCCTTAATTCACCCCTCCACTTT. Its translation: CASVTRTLNSPLHF.

The chain is built from TRBV19 and TRBJ1-5; D might be TRBD1 (5 bases). V dropped 7 bases and J dropped 6 bases, with 16 bases sitting between them. This CDR3 has 14 residues. The germline V gene encodes CDR1 LNHDA and CDR2 SQIVND (reference sequence). In DNA, the CDR3 is TGTGCCAGTACTTTAAATAACGGGGCTCAGCCCCAGCATTTT. Translation: CASTLNNGAQPQHF.

This clone has only one observation. The gene calls are TRBV23-1 and TRBJ1-6, with TRBD1 matching over 10 bases. TRBV23-1 counts as an open reading frame of uncertain function. V shed 2 bases and J 0 bases; nucleotides not matched to a gene: 4. The CDR3 is made up of 18 amino acids. CDR3 protein: CASSQLGQGSSYNSPLHF. In nucleotides, the CDR3 is TGCGCCAGCAGTCAACTGGGACAGGGGAGCTCCTATAATTCACCCCTCCACTTT.

The V and J genes are TRBV29-1 and TRBJ2-1; TRBD1 matches at 8 bases. The CDR3 is made up of 14 amino acids. CDR1 and CDR2 from the germline V gene are SQVTM and ANQGSEA. V lost 4 bases and J lost 3; bases outside the gene matches: 5. CDR3 residues: CSVGGTGLYNEQFF. DNA of the CDR3: TGCAGCGTTGGCGGGACAGGTCTCTACAATGAGCAGTTCTTC.

The gene calls are TRBV5-1 and TRBJ2-5; D is ambiguous. The DNA end lines up better with TRBJ2-7; the J call may be wrong. Germline V gene sequence: CDR1 SGHRS, CDR2 YFSETQ. The CDR3 has 13 amino acids. In DNA, the CDR3 is TGCGCCAGCAGCTTGGGGTCGACTCACGAGCAGTACTTC. It codes for CASSLGSTHEQYF.

V usage is TRBV23-1 and J usage is TRBJ1-2, with D perhaps matching TRBD1 (5 bases). TRBV23-1 is an open reading frame, and its role is uncertain. The CDR3 runs 12 residues. With 10 bases removed from V and 3 bases from J, the gap between germline ends came to 12 bases. The CDR3 protein is CAIPGPHYGYTF. The DNA for the CDR3 is TGCGCCATACCAGGGCCTCACTATGGCTACACCTTC.

The chain combines TRBV4-2 with TRBJ2-5; 7 bases map to TRBD2. Germline CDR1 and CDR2: LGHNA and YNFKEQ. This CDR3 spans 16 amino acids. V lost 4 bases, J lost 2 bases, and 10 bases stayed unmatched. The CDR3 DNA is TGTGCCAGCAGCCCAGAAAGGGAGGGAAGGCAAGAGACCCAGTACTTC. It codes for CASSPEREGRQETQYF.

This rearrangement joins TRBV7-2 to TRBJ2-5; D might be TRBD1 or TRBD2, each matching 5 bases. Looked up from germline, CDR1 is SGHTA and CDR2 is FQGNSA. The CDR3 extends over 17 amino acids. V shed 5 bases and J shed 4 bases, with 23 bases lying between them. This CDR3 reads CASSLTLGRSPPETQYF. The DNA for the CDR3 is TGTGCCAGCAGCCTAACCTTGGGACGGAGTCCCCCAGAGACCCAGTACTTC. Complete variable domain (other parts from reference TRBV7-2 and TRBJ2-5): GAGVSQSPSNKVTEKGKDVELRCDPISGHTALYWYRQSLGQGLEFLIYFQGNSAPDKSGLPSDRFSAERTGGSVSTLTIQRTQQEDSAVYLCASSLTLGRSPPETQYFGPGTRLLVL.

The rearrangement joins TRBV7-3 to TRBJ2-1, with D unclear. CDR1 and CDR2 (germline): SGHTA, FQGTGA. V gave up 8 bases and J gave up 3 bases, with 11 bases separating them. This CDR3 spans 13 amino acids. Written as DNA, the CDR3 is TGTGCCAGCTCCCGGGCAAGCTACAATGAGCAGTTCTTC. As protein: CASSRASYNEQFF.

As to this clone: Other DNA sequences in this sample translate to the same CDR3. The chain couples TRBV4-3 to TRBJ1-3; D is unclear. With 0 bases removed from V and 0 bases from J, the gap between germline ends came to 6 bases. The germline V gene encodes CDR1 LGHNA and CDR2 YSLEER. CDR3 length equals 15 residues. CDR3 in amino acids: CASSQEPVSGNTIYF. CDR3 sequence (DNA): TGCGCCAGCAGCCAAGAACCGGTCTCTGGAAACACCATATATTTT.

This chain connects TRBV7-3 to TRBJ1-2, with 7 nucleotides matching TRBD1. The germline gives CDR1 SGHTA, CDR2 FQGTGA. J was trimmed by 2 bases and V by 6 bases; bases with no gene match: 9. The CDR3 consists of 15 residues. The CDR3 DNA follows: TGTGCCAGCAGACATCCGGGACAGACAAACTATGGCTACACCTTC. Amino acids: CASRHPGQTNYGYTF.